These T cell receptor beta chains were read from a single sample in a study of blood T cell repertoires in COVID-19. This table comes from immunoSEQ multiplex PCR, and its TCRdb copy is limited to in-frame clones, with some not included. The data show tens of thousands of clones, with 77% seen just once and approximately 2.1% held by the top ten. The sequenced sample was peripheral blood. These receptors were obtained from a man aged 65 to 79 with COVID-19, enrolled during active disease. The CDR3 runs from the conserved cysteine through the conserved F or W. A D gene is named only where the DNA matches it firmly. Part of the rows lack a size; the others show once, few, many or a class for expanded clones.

CDR3 protein: CASSYSILAGALTYEQYF; CDR3 DNA: TGTGCCAGCAGTTACTCGATTTTAGCGGGAGCACTAACCTACGAGCAGTACTTC; J gene: TRBJ2-7; V gene: TRBV6-2/TRBV6-3; D gene: TRBD2; clone size: .
CDR3 protein: CASSWGQGGSGELFF; CDR3 DNA: TGTGCCAGCAGCTGGGGACAGGGAGGCTCCGGGGAGCTGTTTTTT; J gene: TRBJ2-2; V gene: TRBV5-5; D gene: TRBD1; clone size: .
CDR3 protein: CASSPQASGPRNTQYF; CDR3 DNA: TGTGCCAGCAGTCCACAAGCTAGCGGTCCGCGCAATACGCAGTATTTT; J gene: TRBJ2-3; V gene: TRBV28; D gene: TRBD2; clone size: .
CDR3 protein: CASSPGLASDYEQYF; CDR3 DNA: TGTGCCAGCAGCCCTGGTTTAGCTTCTGACTACGAGCAGTACTTC; J gene: TRBJ2-7; V gene: TRBV3-1/TRBV3-2; D gene: .; clone size: .
CDR3 protein: CASSWAGGNTIYF; CDR3 DNA: TGTGCCAGCAGTTGGGCGGGGGGAAACACCATATATTTT; J gene: TRBJ1-3; V gene: TRBV28; D gene: .; clone size: .
CDR3 protein: CASSYNSHEQYF; CDR3 DNA: TGTGCCAGCAGTTACAATTCCCATGAGCAGTACTTC; J gene: TRBJ2-7; V gene: TRBV6-6; D gene: .; clone size: .
CDR3 protein: CASTNPSKIVGDF; CDR3 DNA: TGTGCCAGCACCAACCCCAGTAAAATCGTAGGGGATTTT; J gene: TRBJ1-3; V gene: TRBV11-2; D gene: .; clone size: .
CDR3 protein: CASSYLQGEAAFF; CDR3 DNA: TGTGCCAGCAGCTATCTGCAGGGGGAGGCGGCTTTCTTT; J gene: TRBJ1-1; V gene: TRBV7-2; D gene: TRBD1; clone size: .
CDR3 protein: CSGIKHNRYTF; CDR3 DNA: TGCAGTGGTATAAAACACAACCGCTACACCTTC; J gene: TRBJ1-2; V gene: TRBV20-1; D gene: .; clone size: few
CDR3 protein: CAWSPPLAAFLEQFF; CDR3 DNA: TGTGCCTGGAGTCCCCCGCTAGCGGCTTTTTTAGAGCAGTTCTTC; J gene: TRBJ2-1; V gene: TRBV30; D gene: TRBD2; clone size: .
CDR3 protein: CSVESQANTEAFF; CDR3 DNA: TGCAGCGTTGAATCCCAGGCGAACACTGAAGCTTTCTTT; J gene: TRBJ1-1; V gene: TRBV29-1; D gene: .; clone size: .
CDR3 protein: CASSLVIGTGASEQYF; CDR3 DNA: TGTGCCAGCAGCTTAGTGATCGGGACAGGTGCCTCCGAGCAGTACTTC; J gene: TRBJ2-7; V gene: TRBV7-8; D gene: TRBD1; clone size: .
CDR3 protein: CASSLAGTSNGELFF; CDR3 DNA: TGTGCCAGCAGCTTAGCGGGGACTAGTAACGGGGAGCTGTTTTTT; J gene: TRBJ2-2; V gene: TRBV7-2; D gene: TRBD2; clone size: .
CDR3 protein: CASRYSDSLREAFF; CDR3 DNA: TGTGCCAGCAGGTATTCGGACAGCCTAAGGGAGGCTTTCTTT; J gene: TRBJ1-1; V gene: TRBV27; D gene: .; clone size: .
CDR3 protein: CASSPIGEGGQPQHF; CDR3 DNA: TGTGCCAGCTCGCCAATCGGGGAGGGCGGTCAGCCCCAGCATTTT; J gene: TRBJ1-5; V gene: TRBV18; D gene: .; clone size: once
CDR3 protein: CASSYLGQGVEQYF; CDR3 DNA: TGTGCCAGCAGTTACTTGGGACAGGGGGTTGAGCAGTACTTC; J gene: TRBJ2-7; V gene: TRBV6-2/TRBV6-3; D gene: TRBD1; clone size: .
CDR3 protein: CASSGYGYNEQFF; CDR3 DNA: TGTGCCAGCAGTGGGTACGGGTACAATGAGCAGTTCTTC; J gene: TRBJ2-1; V gene: TRBV28; D gene: .; clone size: .
CDR3 protein: CASSFGGERNTEAFF; CDR3 DNA: TGTGCCAGCAGCTTCGGGGGAGAGAGGAACACTGAAGCTTTCTTT; J gene: TRBJ1-1; V gene: TRBV7-8; D gene: .; clone size: once
CDR3 protein: CASSAPGLATQEQFF; CDR3 DNA: TGTGCCAGCAGTGCTCCCGGACTAGCGACGCAAGAGCAGTTCTTC; J gene: TRBJ2-1; V gene: TRBV6-2/TRBV6-3; D gene: TRBD2; clone size: .
CDR3 protein: CASSFAGTRYNEQFF; CDR3 DNA: TGTGCCAGCAGCTTTGCCGGGACTCGCTACAATGAGCAGTTCTTC; J gene: TRBJ2-1; V gene: TRBV7-3; D gene: .; clone size: .
CDR3 protein: CASSQDMAGTGYTF; CDR3 DNA: TGTGCCAGCAGCCAAGATATGGCAGGGACAGGCTACACCTTC; J gene: TRBJ1-2; V gene: TRBV4-2; D gene: .; clone size: .
CDR3 protein: CATSPPGQLGNTIYF; CDR3 DNA: TGTGCCACTTCTCCTCCGGGACAGCTTGGAAACACCATATATTTT; J gene: TRBJ1-3; V gene: TRBV15; D gene: TRBD1; clone size: few
CDR3 protein: CASSSLKRESEGSDTQYF; CDR3 DNA: TGTGCCAGCAGTTCCCTGAAGCGGGAGTCCGAGGGGTCAGATACGCAGTATTTT; J gene: TRBJ2-3; V gene: TRBV27; D gene: TRBD2; clone size: few
CDR3 protein: CASSIELRGTEAFF; CDR3 DNA: TGTGCCAGTAGTATAGAACTCAGAGGGACTGAAGCTTTCTTT; J gene: TRBJ1-1; V gene: TRBV19; D gene: .; clone size: .
CDR3 protein: CASSPQAQGGYEQYF; CDR3 DNA: TGTGCCAGCAGCCCCCAGGCCCAGGGTGGCTACGAGCAGTACTTC; J gene: TRBJ2-7; V gene: TRBV6-4; D gene: .; clone size: .
CDR3 protein: CASSQGEVYGYTF; CDR3 DNA: TGTGCCAGCAGTCAGGGGGAGGTATATGGCTACACCTTC; J gene: TRBJ1-2; V gene: TRBV2; D gene: TRBD1; clone size: .
CDR3 protein: CASSFSRETQYF; CDR3 DNA: TGTGCCAGCAGCTTTTCCCGAGAGACCCAGTACTTC; J gene: TRBJ2-5; V gene: TRBV5-5; D gene: .; clone size: .
CDR3 protein: CASRGQGDTEAFF; CDR3 DNA: TGTGCCAGCAGGGGACAGGGGGACACTGAAGCTTTCTTT; J gene: TRBJ1-1; V gene: TRBV6-5; D gene: TRBD1; clone size: .
CDR3 protein: CASSLGGLGNTEAFF; CDR3 DNA: TGCGCCAGCAGCTTAGGAGGGTTGGGGAACACTGAAGCTTTCTTT; J gene: TRBJ1-1; V gene: TRBV5-1; D gene: .; clone size: .
CDR3 protein: CASSSGTSGREFF; CDR3 DNA: TGTGCCAGCAGCTCCGGGACTAGCGGGAGGGAGTTCTTC; J gene: TRBJ2-1; V gene: TRBV7-3; D gene: TRBD2; clone size: .
CDR3 protein: CASSLLAGGIYEQYF; CDR3 DNA: TGTGCCAGCAGCTTATTAGCGGGAGGTATCTACGAGCAGTACTTC; J gene: TRBJ2-7; V gene: TRBV11-1; D gene: TRBD2; clone size: .
CDR3 protein: CASSEVGGYGYTF; CDR3 DNA: TGTGCCAGCAGTGAAGTAGGGGGCTATGGCTACACCTTC; J gene: TRBJ1-2; V gene: TRBV2; D gene: .; clone size: .
CDR3 protein: CAWRWWGRTKNIQYF; CDR3 DNA: TGTGCCTGGAGGTGGTGGGGGCGAACCAAAAACATTCAGTACTTC; J gene: TRBJ2-4; V gene: TRBV30; D gene: .; clone size: once
CDR3 protein: CASSQDGLAGGPNTQYF; CDR3 DNA: TGTGCCAGCAGCCAAGATGGGCTAGCGGGAGGGCCAAATACGCAGTATTTT; J gene: TRBJ2-3; V gene: TRBV4-2; D gene: TRBD2; clone size: .
CDR3 protein: CASREGLLPYNEQFF; CDR3 DNA: TGTGCCAGCAGGGAGGGCCTTCTTCCTTACAATGAGCAGTTCTTC; J gene: TRBJ2-1; V gene: TRBV6-5; D gene: .; clone size: few
CDR3 protein: CASSLGPPGGGYTF; CDR3 DNA: TGTGCCAGCAGCTTAGGGCCGCCGGGGGGTGGCTACACCTTC; J gene: TRBJ1-2; V gene: TRBV7-2; D gene: .; clone size: .
CDR3 protein: CASSQAHGGDPTDTQYF; CDR3 DNA: TGTGCCAGCAGCCAAGCACATGGAGGGGATCCCACAGATACGCAGTATTTT; J gene: TRBJ2-3; V gene: TRBV3-1/TRBV3-2; D gene: .; clone size: .
CDR3 protein: CASSPGWEQGNTIYF; CDR3 DNA: TGCGCCAGCAGCCCGGGATGGGAGCAAGGAAACACCATATATTTT; J gene: TRBJ1-3; V gene: TRBV5-1; D gene: .; clone size: .
CDR3 protein: CASSVGSNSQYF; CDR3 DNA: TGTGCCAGCAGCGTCGGGTCTAATTCGCAGTATTTT; J gene: TRBJ2-3; V gene: TRBV13; D gene: .; clone size: .
CDR3 protein: CSVEYMRNEQFF; CDR3 DNA: TGCAGCGTTGAATATATGAGGAATGAGCAGTTCTTC; J gene: TRBJ2-1; V gene: TRBV29-1; D gene: .; clone size: .
CDR3 protein: CASIKDRPGDTQYF; CDR3 DNA: TGTGCCAGCATCAAGGACAGGCCAGGGGATACGCAGTATTTT; J gene: TRBJ2-3; V gene: TRBV5-8; D gene: TRBD1; clone size: .
CDR3 protein: CASSPLGGAGETQYF; CDR3 DNA: TGTGCCAGCAGTCCCCTTGGGGGGGCGGGGGAGACCCAGTACTTC; J gene: TRBJ2-5; V gene: TRBV2; D gene: .; clone size: .
CDR3 protein: CASSLERVRAGNTIYF; CDR3 DNA: TGCGCCAGCAGCTTGGAGCGGGTTAGGGCTGGAAACACCATATATTTT; J gene: TRBJ1-3; V gene: TRBV5-1; D gene: .; clone size: few
CDR3 protein: CSVGQGANQPQHF; CDR3 DNA: TGCAGCGTTGGACAGGGGGCAAATCAGCCCCAGCATTTT; J gene: TRBJ1-5; V gene: TRBV29-1; D gene: TRBD1; clone size: .
CDR3 protein: CASSAEFLNQPQHF; CDR3 DNA: TGTGCCAGCAGTGCGGAGTTTCTCAATCAGCCCCAGCATTTT; J gene: TRBJ1-5; V gene: TRBV2; D gene: .; clone size: .
CDR3 protein: CASSFSSGRLTGNEQFF; CDR3 DNA: TGTGCCAGCAGCTTTTCAAGCGGCCGGTTGACCGGCAATGAGCAGTTCTTC; J gene: TRBJ2-1; V gene: TRBV11-2; D gene: .; clone size: .
CDR3 protein: CASSLAGLSYGYTF; CDR3 DNA: TGTGCCAGCAGCTTGGCAGGTTTGTCCTATGGCTACACCTTC; J gene: TRBJ1-2; V gene: TRBV5-4; D gene: .; clone size: few
CDR3 protein: CASSQAGGGRYNEQFF; CDR3 DNA: TGTGCCAGCAGCCAGGCGGGAGGTGGCAGATACAATGAGCAGTTCTTC; J gene: TRBJ2-1; V gene: TRBV3-1/TRBV3-2; D gene: TRBD2; clone size: few
CDR3 protein: CASSRLTGGFSGNTIYF; CDR3 DNA: TGTGCCAGCAGTAGGCTGACAGGGGGCTTCTCTGGAAACACCATATATTTT; J gene: TRBJ1-3; V gene: TRBV2; D gene: TRBD1; clone size: .
CDR3 protein: CASSLGPSAIQEAQYF; CDR3 DNA: TGTGCCAGCAGCTTAGGGCCTAGCGCGATCCAGGAGGCGCAGTATTTT; J gene: TRBJ2-3; V gene: TRBV7-2; D gene: .; clone size: .